This T cell receptor (beta chain) is from a study of blood T cell repertoires in COVID-19. Looking at the study overall: COVID-19 samples collected from the United States, Italy and Spain covered acute and convalescent phases.

As originally analysed: Amplification of reference gene primers was used by the study to estimate nucleated cell counts. Assay used: immunoSEQ multiplex PCR; TCRdb lists only in-frame clones, some missing. V, J and clone size are those of that table, while D and trimming were read from the DNA. The table has a few hundred thousand clones, roughly 88% seen once. Germline assignment: CDR1 SGHRS and CDR2 YFSETQ. This CDR3 is 18 amino acids long. Deletions cut 4 bases from V and 3 bases from J, with 23 bases between. The TCR originated in a man younger than 40 who had recovered from COVID-19. The sample consisted of PBMCs or T cells enriched from blood (not recorded which). This rearrangement joins TRBV5-1 to TRBJ2-1; maybe TRBD1 (6 bases). The DNA for the CDR3 is TGCGCCAGCAGCGGCCAACGCAGGGGTCCTAGTTTCTACAATGAGCAGTTCTTC. Its translation: CASSGQRRGPSFYNEQFF.